This T cell receptor beta chain was documented in a study of cytomegalovirus exposure and HLA in healthy donors. A few counts support this clone. Its cognate antigen is unknown. Donors were ostensibly healthy at sampling, although undocumented immune exposures were probable. Overall study results and limits: In a later analysis, DRB1 alleles had the most associated TCRs; HLA-C alleles the fewest.

PCR involved 60 Vbeta and 13 Jbeta primers. Sequencing was performed with immunoSEQ multiplex PCR; in TCRdb, only in-frame clones are kept and a portion is missing. The table lists about 160,000 clones, under 80% of them singletons. The sequenced material came from PBMCs. The sequence derives from a woman in her twenties or thirties in good health and CMV-seronegative.

CDR3 DNA sequence: TGTGCCAGCAGCCCCGCCGGGACAGGGTCGAGCGAGCAGTACTTC. Protein product: CASSPAGTGSSEQYF. The chain recombines TRBV7-2 with TRBJ2-7; 9 bases align to TRBD1. Germline CDR1 and CDR2: SGHTA and FQGNSA. The V gene end was trimmed by 5 bases and the J gene end by 6 bases; junction bases not matched to a gene: 11. The length of the CDR3 is 15 residues.